These T cell receptor beta chains were read from a single sample in a study of blood T cell repertoires in COVID-19. Data came from immunoSEQ multiplex PCR; TCRdb stores just in-frame clones and leaves some out. The sample has roughly 360,000 clones, roughly 90% seen once. The material sequenced was PBMCs or T cells enriched from blood (not recorded which). These receptors were collected from a woman aged 25 to 39 with acute COVID-19. The conserved cysteine and the conserved F or W are not part of the CDR3 here. Fields, in order: V gene, CDR3 length, J gene, CDR3 protein.

v_gene: TRBV18; len: 12; j_gene: TRBJ2-7; CDR3aa: ASSPGTGSYEQY
v_gene: TRBV29-1; len: 11; j_gene: TRBJ2-2; CDR3aa: SVDLSSFGELF
v_gene: TRBV7-2; len: 12; j_gene: TRBJ2-7; CDR3aa: ASTVRPIAYEQY
v_gene: TRBV9; len: 12; j_gene: TRBJ2-7; CDR3aa: ASSAGQGVMQQY
v_gene: TRBV10-3; len: 13; j_gene: TRBJ2-1; CDR3aa: AISESRGGSNEQF
v_gene: TRBV15; len: 14; j_gene: TRBJ1-2; CDR3aa: ATSTDRGQKPYGYT
v_gene: TRBV7-3; len: 14; j_gene: TRBJ1-6; CDR3aa: ASSSLGGQMGSPLH
v_gene: TRBV19; len: 19; j_gene: TRBJ1-3; CDR3aa: ASSMVPSVQGFFQAGNTIY
v_gene: TRBV5-1; len: 14; j_gene: TRBJ1-4; CDR3aa: ASSLEGTGGIEKLF
v_gene: TRBV12-3/TRBV12-4; len: 10; j_gene: TRBJ2-7; CDR3aa: ASSTKSYEQY
v_gene: TRBV5-1; len: 15; j_gene: TRBJ2-3; CDR3aa: ASSYGTSGGAIDTQY
v_gene: TRBV3-1/TRBV3-2; len: 9; j_gene: TRBJ1-2; CDR3aa: ATGTDYGYT
v_gene: TRBV6-5; len: 12; j_gene: TRBJ2-3; CDR3aa: ASSQTSGPDTQY
v_gene: TRBV7-9; len: 13; j_gene: TRBJ1-4; CDR3aa: ASSYGGATNEKLF
v_gene: TRBV9; len: 12; j_gene: TRBJ2-7; CDR3aa: ASSVDGRVEEQY
v_gene: TRBV7-2; len: 11; j_gene: TRBJ1-2; CDR3aa: ASRQQLNYGYT
v_gene: TRBV27; len: 11; j_gene: TRBJ2-1; CDR3aa: ASSFAGKGEQF
v_gene: TRBV24-1; len: 13; j_gene: TRBJ2-3; CDR3aa: ATSDRDRGGDTQY
v_gene: TRBV24-1; len: 9; j_gene: TRBJ2-5; CDR3aa: ATSFAETQY
v_gene: TRBV3-1/TRBV3-2; len: 12; j_gene: TRBJ1-6; CDR3aa: ASSQGAVNSPLH
v_gene: TRBV6-5; len: 11; j_gene: TRBJ1-3; CDR3aa: ASATGWGNTIY
v_gene: TRBV7-2; len: 12; j_gene: TRBJ2-2; CDR3aa: ASRGQANTGELF
v_gene: TRBV10-2; len: 12; j_gene: TRBJ2-7; CDR3aa: ASNPGDFTYEQY
v_gene: TRBV18; len: 12; j_gene: TRBJ1-1; CDR3aa: ASSPPDRTAEAF
v_gene: TRBV24-1; len: 14; j_gene: TRBJ1-6; CDR3aa: ATSFIRVKNNSPLH
v_gene: TRBV19; len: 12; j_gene: TRBJ1-2; CDR3aa: ASSIATPNYGYT
v_gene: TRBV7-2; len: 13; j_gene: TRBJ2-1; CDR3aa: ASSLDRAGGAQQF
v_gene: TRBV14; len: 13; j_gene: TRBJ1-4; CDR3aa: ASSLTGGVNEKLF
v_gene: TRBV15; len: 11; j_gene: TRBJ1-4; CDR3aa: ATSRDLNEKLF
v_gene: TRBV5-1; len: 13; j_gene: TRBJ1-3; CDR3aa: ASSPDGVSGNTIY
v_gene: TRBV19; len: 11; j_gene: TRBJ1-1; CDR3aa: ASSGRYNTEAF
v_gene: TRBV24-1; len: 11; j_gene: TRBJ1-2; CDR3aa: ATSPRGSWGYT
v_gene: TRBV21-1; len: 17; j_gene: TRBJ2-6; CDR3aa: ASSKKDLGWRSGANVLT
v_gene: TRBV12-3/TRBV12-4; len: 11; j_gene: TRBJ1-4; CDR3aa: ASSLRGPEKLF
v_gene: TRBV19; len: 12; j_gene: TRBJ2-7; CDR3aa: ASSIRGGGAEQY
v_gene: TRBV5-1; len: 15; j_gene: TRBJ2-5; CDR3aa: ASSFGALAGGQETQY
v_gene: TRBV5-8; len: 13; j_gene: TRBJ2-7; CDR3aa: ASSSRDRVPYEQY
v_gene: TRBV6-5; len: 12; j_gene: TRBJ1-1; CDR3aa: ASNPDLLNTEAF
v_gene: TRBV6-5; len: 13; j_gene: TRBJ1-6; CDR3aa: ASSLGSGYNSPLH
v_gene: TRBV18; len: 11; j_gene: TRBJ1-1; CDR3aa: ASSPLGGTEAF
v_gene: TRBV5-1; len: 14; j_gene: TRBJ2-1; CDR3aa: ASSLASGGTYNEQF
v_gene: TRBV28; len: 12; j_gene: TRBJ1-2; CDR3aa: ASSFGQGAYGYT
v_gene: TRBV5-5; len: 12; j_gene: TRBJ1-5; CDR3aa: ASSLDRGNQPQH
v_gene: TRBV27; len: 14; j_gene: TRBJ1-3; CDR3aa: ASSLRQGASGNTIY
v_gene: TRBV30; len: 9; j_gene: TRBJ2-2; CDR3aa: AWDQGGELF
v_gene: TRBV7-6; len: 16; j_gene: TRBJ2-2; CDR3aa: ASSLVVSGGTNTGELF
v_gene: TRBV13; len: 15; j_gene: TRBJ1-3; CDR3aa: ASSLRPKLSSGNTIY
v_gene: TRBV2; len: 15; j_gene: TRBJ2-2; CDR3aa: ASSDGISGTGAGELF
v_gene: TRBV5-1; len: 14; j_gene: TRBJ2-3; CDR3aa: ASSLVAGGQTDTQY
v_gene: TRBV30; len: 13; j_gene: TRBJ1-3; CDR3aa: AWMGGQLSGNTIY
v_gene: TRBV7-6; len: 17; j_gene: TRBJ2-2; CDR3aa: ASSLAWAGGQGNTGELF
v_gene: TRBV27; len: 13; j_gene: TRBJ1-1; CDR3aa: ASSTGQVLFTEAF
v_gene: TRBV6-5; len: 12; j_gene: TRBJ1-2; CDR3aa: ASGGVTPNYGYT
v_gene: TRBV18; len: 14; j_gene: TRBJ2-1; CDR3aa: ASSPRAGVRDNEQF